One sample yielded the 30 T cell receptor beta chains listed below, sequenced in a study of T-cell memory formation after mild COVID-19. TCRdb re-derived calls from the 5' RACE reads in MiXCR, one entry per CDR3 protein. The sample lists roughly 200,000 distinct CDR3 sequences, about a fifth occurring once. Sequences were obtained from PBMCs or a T cell subset sorted from them (not recorded which). The receptors here all came from an adult woman who had mild COVID-19 (a few samples of this study predate the infection). Cell type and time point are not known.

The chain is built from TRBV4-3 and TRBJ1-2, with no clear D. V gave up 4 bases and J gave up 8 bases, with 14 bases separating them. This CDR3 has 13 amino acids. Germline loops: CDR1 LGHNA, CDR2 YSLEER. The DNA of the CDR3 is TGCGCCAGCAGCCGGAGGGAAGCTTGGGGCTACACCTTC. Protein sequence: CASSRREAWGYTF.

The sample holds a few counts of this clonotype. The chain links TRBV11-1 to TRBJ1-1, with D maybe TRBD1 (5 bases). Germline V gene data show CDR1 as SGHAT and CDR2 as FQDESV (reference sequence). V was cut by 8 bases and J by 0 bases, with 16 bases left in between. This CDR3 is 15 amino acids long. CDR3: CASLIGTGLNTEAFF. The CDR3 DNA reads as TGTGCCAGCCTCATTGGGACGGGGTTGAACACTGAAGCTTTCTTT.

This clonotype was counted a few times. At one of its ends the junction is not consistent with the germline gene, which may arise from a read error. V usage is TRBV29-1 and J usage is TRBJ2-1; D uncertain. The CDR3 covers 12 residues. CDR1 SQVTM and CDR2 ANQGSEA come from the germline V gene. CDR3 loop: CSVEDLNNEQFF. The CDR3 bases are TGCAGCGTCGAAGACTTAAACAATGAGCAGTTCTTC.

There are a few counts of this clonotype. The V and J genes are TRBV9 and TRBJ2-7; 12 bases match TRBD2. Trimming at V came to 3 bases and at J to 4 bases, leaving 8 bases not matched to a gene. Germline lookup yields CDR1 SGDLS and CDR2 YYNGEE. The CDR3 is 16 residues long. The CDR3 loop reads CASSATSGSSMYEQYF. The DNA of the CDR3 is TGTGCCAGCAGCGCGACTAGCGGGAGTTCTATGTACGAGCAGTACTTC.

The CDR3 loop is CASSFTSGGAEVTQYF. The CDR3, as DNA: TGTGCCAGCAGCTTCACTAGCGGGGGGGCCGAGGTTACGCAGTATTTT. The V gene is TRBV11-2, the J gene TRBJ2-3, with 13 bases lining up with TRBD2. Trimming took 3 bases from V and 8 from J; bases not matched to a gene: 8. The CDR3 totals 16 residues. Germline V gives CDR1 SGHAT, CDR2 FQNNGV.

The genes are TRBV6-4 and TRBJ2-1; 7 nucleotides agree with TRBD2. The J segment lost 4 bases and the V segment lost 0 bases, leaving 6 bases of the junction unmatched. This CDR3 is built from 16 residues. The germline gives CDR1 MRHNA, CDR2 SNTAGT. CDR3 sequence (DNA): TGTGCCAGCAGTGACTCGACCCTAGCGGATTACAATGAGCAGTTCTTC. Protein sequence: CASSDSTLADYNEQFF.

The gene calls are TRBV12-3 or TRBV12-4 and TRBJ1-5, with a weak D call TRBD1 (5 bases). The V gene lost 3 bases and the J gene lost 6 bases, with 12 bases spanning the gap. The CDR3 covers 14 residues. CDR3 sequence reads: CASSFAAGGQPQHF. CDR3 DNA: TGTGCCAGCAGTTTCGCGGCCGGGGGTCAGCCCCAGCATTTT.

The chain links TRBV7-9 to TRBJ1-1; unclear D gene. V was cut by 5 bases and J by 2 bases, with 12 bases left in between. CDR1 is SEHNR and CDR2 is FQNEAQ in the germline V gene (reference sequence). The CDR3 is made up of 14 amino acids. The CDR3 loop reads CASSPLRSNTEAFF. The CDR3 DNA sequence: TGTGCCAGCAGCCCCCTTAGGAGCAACACTGAAGCTTTCTTT.

This clonotype was observed a few times. This chain joins TRBV12-5 and TRBJ2-5, with 7 bases matching TRBD1. After removal of 2 bases from V and 4 bases from J, the junction contained 7 bases not matched to a gene. The V gene's germline CDR1 is LGHNT and CDR2 FRNRAP. The CDR3 is made up of 15 amino acids. The CDR3 nucleotides read TGTGCTAGTGGTTTGTCCCGCGGACAGGTAGAGACCCAGTACTTC. Protein product: CASGLSRGQVETQYF.

This clonotype has a handful of counts. CDR3 coding DNA: TGTGCCAGCAGCTTGGGACAGGATAATGAAAAACTGTTTTTT. It yields the protein CASSLGQDNEKLFF. The genes are TRBV7-8 and TRBJ1-4; 8 bases map to TRBD1. Germline V CDR1 and CDR2: SGHVS, FQNEAQ. The CDR3 is 14 residues long. V was clipped by 3 bases and J by 4 bases; unmatched bases: 1.

This clonotype came up a few times. The chain recombines TRBV28 with TRBJ2-5, with TRBD2 matching over 11 bases. The germline V gene encodes CDR1 MDHEN and CDR2 SYDVKM. The CDR3 spans 16 residues. V was clipped by 6 bases and J by 3 bases; unmatched bases: 9. The DNA of the CDR3 is TGTGCCAGCAGCCCCATATCGGGACTAGCGGAAGAGACCCAGTACTTC. It specifies CASSPISGLAEETQYF.

In its sample, this clonotype was seen a few times. The gene calls are TRBV27 and TRBJ1-5; tentatively, D is TRBD1 (5 bases). Trimming removed 6 bases at V and 8 bases at J, with 11 bases between. Germline V CDR1 and CDR2: MNHEY, SMNVEV (reference sequence). The CDR3 totals 12 residues. The CDR3: CASREGMEPQHF. DNA of the CDR3: TGTGCCAGCAGGGAGGGGATGGAGCCCCAGCATTTT.

This clonotype came up a few times. The DNA for the CDR3 is TGTGCCAGCAGTCCTACAGGGGTCCTATCTGGCTACACCTTC. The encoded protein is CASSPTGVLSGYTF. The chain recombines TRBV12-3 or TRBV12-4 with TRBJ1-2; the match to TRBD1 covers 7 bases. With 5 bases clipped from V and 7 bases from J, the junction kept 10 bases outside the gene matches. The length of the CDR3 is 14 residues.

This clonotype was seen a handful of times. The chain is built from TRBV5-1 and TRBJ2-1; D perhaps matches TRBD1 (5 bases). Deletions cut 1 base from V and 5 bases from J, with 10 bases between. Germline V lookup: CDR1 SGHRS, CDR2 YFSETQ. The CDR3 runs 14 residues. The CDR3 is CASSLSDSHNEQFF. For the CDR3, the DNA is TGCGCCAGCAGCTTGTCCGACAGCCACAATGAGCAGTTCTTC.

As DNA, the CDR3 is TGCGCCAGCAGCCAAGATTGGACCATTAATCAGCCCCAGCATTTT. Protein product: CASSQDWTINQPQHF. V is TRBV4-1 and J is TRBJ1-5; D call uncertain. The CDR3 covers 15 residues. Trimming stripped 0 bases from V and 4 bases from J, with 10 bases between. The germline V gene has CDR1 MGHRA and CDR2 YSYEKL.

On this clonotype: A much larger clone is a single base away; this may be a read error. The V gene is TRBV7-8, the J gene TRBJ2-5; D remains unclear. The CDR3 consists of 15 residues. The germline CDR1 and CDR2 sequences are SGHVS and FQNEAQ. This CDR3 is CARSLEGASWETQYF. The CDR3 DNA sequence: TGTGCCAGAAGCTTAGAAGGTGCCTCCTGGGAGACCCAGTACTTC. Full variable domain (remainder filled in from reference TRBV7-8 and TRBJ2-5): GAGVSQSPRYKVAKRGQDVALRCDPISGHVSLFWYQQALGQGPEFLTYFQNEAQLDKSGLPSDRFFAERPEGSVSTLKIQRTQQEDSAVYLCARSLEGASWETQYFGPGTRLLVL.

The chain joins TRBV20-1 to TRBJ2-7; D remains ambiguous. The germline gives CDR1 DFQATT, CDR2 SNEGSKA (reference sequence). The CDR3 contains 13 residues. V lost 1 base to trimming and J lost 7 bases, with 14 bases between them. CDR3 sequence (DNA): TGCAGTGCTAGAGTGGGGAACCGCTGGGAGCAGTACTTC. This codes for CSARVGNRWEQYF.

This chain joins TRBV11-1 and TRBJ2-1; D may correspond to TRBD1 or TRBD2 (5 bases each). There are 15 residues in the CDR3. Trimming cost V 7 bases and J 2 bases, with 15 bases left between them. CDR1 is SGHAT, CDR2 FQDESV, per germline (reference sequence). The CDR3 nucleotides are TGTGCCAGCACCAGGGACCTCTCAGCCTACAATGAGCAGTTCTTC. This gives the protein CASTRDLSAYNEQFF.

This clonotype was seen a few times. The chain links TRBV9 to TRBJ2-1; 7 nucleotides match TRBD2. The ends lost 0 bases at V and 6 bases at J; junction bases unmatched: 6. Germline CDR1 SGDLS, CDR2 YYNGEE. The CDR3 extends over 15 amino acids. In DNA, the CDR3 is TGTGCCAGCAGCGTAGCGGCGGGAGCCGTCAATGAGCAGTTCTTC. Translation: CASSVAAGAVNEQFF. The full variable domain, rest sourced from reference TRBV9 and TRBJ2-1, is DSGVTQTPKHLITATGQRVTLRCSPRSGDLSVYWYQQSLDQGLQFLIQYYNGEERAKGNILERFSAQQFPDLHSELNLSSLELGDSALYFCASSVAAGAVNEQFFGPGTRLTVL.

This clonotype was counted only a few times. The V and J genes are TRBV27 and TRBJ1-6; D not certain. This CDR3 spans 14 amino acids. The V end was cut by 3 bases, the J end by 5 bases, with 8 bases between. Germline values: CDR1 MNHEY, CDR2 SMNVEV (reference sequence). CDR3 coding DNA: TGTGCCAGCAGTTTTGGCGGGGATAATTCACCCCTCCACTTT. It codes for CASSFGGDNSPLHF.

The rearrangement joins TRBV9 to TRBJ2-1, with D perhaps assigned TRBD1 or TRBD2 (5 bases each). Germline V lookup: CDR1 SGDLS, CDR2 YYNGEE. The CDR3 length is 13 residues. The V end was cut by 0 bases, the J end by 8 bases, with 9 bases between. The CDR3 region has the DNA TGTGCCAGCAGCGTAGAGGGGAGCGATGAGCAGTTCTTC. Protein product: CASSVEGSDEQFF. The variable domain in full, with the rest retrieved from reference TRBV9 and TRBJ2-1, is DSGVTQTPKHLITATGQRVTLRCSPRSGDLSVYWYQQSLDQGLQFLIQYYNGEERAKGNILERFSAQQFPDLHSELNLSSLELGDSALYFCASSVEGSDEQFFGPGTRLTVL.

This clonotype has more than one count but fewer than ten. The chain recombines TRBV4-2 with TRBJ2-5; 11 bases align to TRBD2. Germline CDR1 reads LGHNA; CDR2 reads YNFKEQ. Trimming at V came to 0 bases and at J to 2 bases, leaving 11 bases not matched to a gene. The CDR3 loop spans 19 amino acids. The CDR3: CASSQDGIAGGLTQETQYF. The DNA of the CDR3 is TGTGCCAGCAGCCAAGATGGGATAGCGGGAGGGCTCACGCAAGAGACCCAGTACTTC.

This clonotype has just a few counts. This sequence joins TRBV6-2 or TRBV6-3 and TRBJ2-5; D unclear. This CDR3 has 13 residues. The V gene lost 6 bases and the J gene lost 2 bases, with 10 bases spanning the gap. The V gene's germline CDR1 is MNHEY and CDR2 SVGEGT. The CDR3, as DNA: TGTGCCAGCAGCACCCAAACACAAGAGACCCAGTACTTC. This gives the protein CASSTQTQETQYF.

The J gene is TRBJ2-5, the V gene TRBV27; TRBD2 agrees at 12 bases. V lost 8 bases to trimming and J lost 5 bases; unmatched junction nucleotides: 9. Germline assignment: CDR1 MNHEY and CDR2 SMNVEV (reference sequence). This CDR3 comprises 15 residues. CDR3 sequence reads: CASRLAGGPKETQYF. The CDR3 coding sequence is TGTGCCAGCCGCCTAGCGGGGGGGCCGAAGGAGACCCAGTACTTC.

This clonotype has a single count. This rearrangement joins TRBV29-1 to TRBJ1-1; TRBD1 is a possible D gene (6 bases). Trimming stripped 8 bases from V and 3 bases from J, with 16 bases between. Germline V gene lookup returns CDR1 SQVTM and CDR2 ANQGSEA. The CDR3 is 13 residues long. The CDR3: CSSTGGADTEAFF. CDR3 nucleotide sequence: TGCAGCTCGACCGGGGGGGCGGACACTGAAGCTTTCTTT.

The V gene is TRBV25-1, the J gene TRBJ2-2; TRBD1 agrees at 9 bases. Per the germline V gene, CDR1 is MGHDK and CDR2 is SYGVNS. Trimming at V came to 4 bases and at J to 3 bases, leaving 3 bases not matched to a gene. The length of the CDR3 is 15 residues. In DNA form, the CDR3 reads TGTGCCAGCAGTGCGGGACAGGGAGACACCGGGGAGCTGTTTTTT. Translation gives CASSAGQGDTGELFF.

This clonotype was seen only a few times. This rearrangement joins TRBV12-3 or TRBV12-4 to TRBJ2-5; 10 bases align to TRBD2. This CDR3 has 14 amino acids. The trim removed 3 bases at V and 5 bases at J, leaving 3 bases unmatched. CDR3 sequence: CASSFVLAGETQYF. The CDR3 coding sequence is TGTGCCAGCAGTTTTGTACTAGCGGGGGAGACCCAGTACTTC.

CDR3 amino acids: CVESGTASEAFF. Here the CDR3 DNA reads TGTGTCGAATCCGGGACGGCGAGTGAAGCTTTCTTT. The chain is built from TRBV21-1 and TRBJ1-1; the tabulated D call, TRBD1, remains unverified against the DNA. TRBV21-1 is a known pseudogene. The CDR3 contains 12 residues.

The rearrangement joins TRBV11-2 to TRBJ2-7; a possible D gene is TRBD1 (6 bases). This CDR3 has 14 residues. Germline CDR1 is SGHAT and CDR2 is FQNNGV. V was pared by 1 base and J by 2 bases, with 9 bases between. The CDR3 here is CASSLGTAAYEQYF. The DNA of the CDR3 is TGTGCCAGCAGCTTAGGGACAGCCGCCTACGAGCAGTACTTC.

This clonotype was counted between two and nine times. V is TRBV12-3 or TRBV12-4 and J is TRBJ2-1; no clear D. The CDR3 runs to 12 residues. The V end was cut by 2 bases, the J end by 5 bases, with 4 bases between. The CDR3 coding sequence is TGTGCCAGCAGTTTACCCCACAATGAGCAGTTCTTC. Its protein product is CASSLPHNEQFF.